This TCR beta chain was observed in a study of blood T cells in healthy people across ages. The CDR3 is 14 amino acids. General observations from the study: TCR beta diversity per million T cells fell roughly linearly with age.

Next came a second PCR, run for roughly 6 to 11 cycles, which used a sample-barcoded 5' primer along with a J-beta primer mix. TCRdb independently ran MiXCR on the 5' RACE reads; one entry per CDR3 protein. The sample comprises about 800,000 distinct CDR3 sequences, about 42% of which are singletons, and about a sixth rests with the top ten. As regards this clonotype: The antigen remains undetermined.

The rearrangement joins TRBV21-1 to TRBJ2-7. TRBV21-1 is designated a pseudogene. The source material was blood. The TCR sequence derives from a man aged 80 or over in good health. DNA for the CDR3: TGTGCCAGCAGCGCAAGACGGGGAACCTACGAGCAGTACTTC. Protein product: CASSARRGTYEQYF.